The source of this T cell receptor beta chain is a study of T cell responses to AZD1222 COVID-19 vaccine. Study-level findings and limits: When two AZD1222 doses had been given, Spike-specific TCR breadth and depth rose. Repertoire samples came only from after the peak T cell response. At 160-218 and 743-854, vaccine-associated CD4 TCRs were dominant, and they spanned spike. Donors were chiefly white British, with a greater number of females, and clonal diversity was perhaps underestimated.

Assay used: immunoSEQ multiplex PCR; TCRdb lists only in-frame clones, some missing. This sample has 180,000 or so clones, with just over 90% found just once. As for this clone: Its cognate antigen is unknown.

Germline lookup yields CDR1 MDHEN and CDR2 SYDVKM. Trimming shortened V by 6 bases and J by 3 bases, and 17 bases separated the two germline ends. The CDR3 length is 15 residues. The clonotype was recovered from an adult who received the AZD1222 COVID-19 vaccine. The rearrangement joins TRBV28 to TRBJ2-5; weak D call: TRBD1 (5 bases). Sequences were derived from peripheral blood, sampled 28 days after the second AZD1222 dose. CDR3 sequence: CASSQTRVGKETQYF. CDR3 bases: TGTGCCAGCAGCCAAACCAGGGTTGGAAAAGAGACCCAGTACTTC.